These 17 T cell receptor beta chains came from one sample sequenced in a study of T cell responses to AZD1222 COVID-19 vaccine. Generated by immunoSEQ multiplex PCR, the TCRdb table keeps only in-frame clones and is missing some. The sample lists tens of thousands of clones; just over 85% were seen once. The sample consisted of peripheral blood, taken 28 days after the second AZD1222 dose. The receptors here all came from an adult who received the AZD1222 COVID-19 vaccine.

The chain uses TRBV5-1 and TRBJ1-4; perhaps TRBD1 as D (5 bases). CDR1 is SGHRS and CDR2 is YFSETQ in the germline V gene. The CDR3 contains 15 residues. V was clipped by 0 bases and J by 8 bases, with 14 bases between them. For the CDR3, the DNA is TGCGCCAGCAGCTTGGCCGGGGGGTTTGGGGAAAAACTGTTTTTT. Its protein is CASSLAGGFGEKLFF.

For the CDR3, the DNA is TGTGCCAGCAGCTTACTTTTTGGTGGTGGAAACACCATATATTTT. Translating gives CASSLLFGGGNTIYF. This chain joins TRBV7-8 and TRBJ1-3, with D unresolved. The ends were cut back, 2 bases at V and 3 bases at J, with 11 bases in the middle. There are 15 residues in the CDR3. Germline assignment: CDR1 SGHVS and CDR2 FQNEAQ.

The V call is TRBV19, the J call TRBJ1-5; D is unresolved. The CDR3 loop spans 14 amino acids. Germline CDR1 is LNHDA and CDR2 is SQIVND (reference sequence). The V gene lost 9 bases and the J gene lost 0 bases, with 12 bases spanning the gap. The CDR3 region has the DNA TGTGCCAGCTACAAGCCGAATAGCAATCAGCCCCAGCATTTT. Protein: CASYKPNSNQPQHF.

The V call is TRBV25-1, the J call TRBJ2-6; D is undetermined. With 5 bases removed from V and 0 bases from J, the gap between germline ends came to 5 bases. Germline V gene lookup returns CDR1 MGHDK and CDR2 SYGVNS. This CDR3 region has 14 residues. CDR3 sequence: CASSPPSGANVLTF. The CDR3 bases are TGTGCCAGCAGTCCGCCCTCTGGGGCCAACGTCCTGACTTTC. Using reference TRBV25-1 and TRBJ2-6 for the parts outside the CDR3, the full variable domain is EADIYQTPRYLVIGTGKKITLECSQTMGHDKMYWYQQDPGMELHLIHYSYGVNSTEKGDLSSESTVSRIRTEHFPLTLESARPSHTSQYLCASSPPSGANVLTFGAGSRLTVL.

This clone was recorded only once. J is TRBJ2-1 and V is TRBV25-1, with D possibly being TRBD2 (6 bases). Germline loops: CDR1 MGHDK, CDR2 SYGVNS. V shed 6 bases and J shed 2 bases, with 14 bases lying between them. This CDR3 spans 15 amino acids. The CDR3 loop is CASRPSGGAYNEQFF. In nucleotides, the CDR3 is TGTGCCAGCAGGCCCTCCGGCGGGGCCTACAATGAGCAGTTCTTC. Filled out from reference TRBV25-1 and TRBJ2-1, the complete variable domain reads EADIYQTPRYLVIGTGKKITLECSQTMGHDKMYWYQQDPGMELHLIHYSYGVNSTEKGDLSSESTVSRIRTEHFPLTLESARPSHTSQYLCASRPSGGAYNEQFFGPGTRLTVL.

This clone occurred once. This rearrangement joins TRBV2 to TRBJ2-7; D perhaps matches TRBD1 (5 bases). Trimming removed 5 bases at V and 3 bases at J, with 8 bases between. Germline loops: CDR1 SNHLY, CDR2 FYNNEI. This CDR3 is built from 12 residues. CDR3 loop: CASSQQGYEQYF. The CDR3 coding sequence is TGTGCCAGCAGTCAGCAGGGCTACGAGCAGTACTTC.

This clone was detected once. This sequence joins TRBV10-3 and TRBJ2-2; 10 positions agree with TRBD1. The CDR3 is 16 residues long. CDR1 ENHRY and CDR2 SYGVKD come from the germline V gene. With 6 bases clipped from V and 4 bases from J, the junction kept 8 bases outside the gene matches. Here the CDR3 DNA reads TGTGCCATCAGCGGGATAGGGACAGGGGCCACCGGGGAGCTGTTTTTT. As protein: CAISGIGTGATGELFF.

This chain links TRBV19 with TRBJ1-1; 7 bases fit TRBD1. The CDR3 covers 16 residues. Germline V gene sequence: CDR1 LNHDA, CDR2 SQIVND (reference sequence). Trimming took 3 bases from V and 5 from J; bases not matched to a gene: 12. The CDR3 reads CASSIDRAPIGTEAFF. The CDR3 DNA reads TGTGCCAGTAGTATTGACAGGGCCCCGATTGGGACTGAAGCTTTCTTT.

This clone was seen only once. The chain is built from TRBV19 and TRBJ1-5; no clear D gene. The germline V gene encodes CDR1 LNHDA and CDR2 SQIVND (reference sequence). V lost 9 bases and J 0 bases, leaving 18 bases between the germline ends. This CDR3 region has 16 residues. This CDR3 is CASNKGRANSNQPQHF. CDR3 nucleotides: TGTGCCAGCAATAAAGGGAGAGCTAATAGCAATCAGCCCCAGCATTTT.

The chain carries TRBV19 and TRBJ1-5, with a tentative D call TRBD1 (5 bases). Germline V CDR1 and CDR2: LNHDA, SQIVND (reference sequence). V was cut by 10 bases and J by 0 bases, with 13 bases left in between. There are 14 residues in the CDR3. The CDR3 loop reads CATTWGYSNQPQHF. Here the CDR3 DNA reads TGTGCCACTACCTGGGGGTATAGCAATCAGCCCCAGCATTTT.

The V call is TRBV5-5, the J call TRBJ2-3; 9 nucleotides agree with TRBD1. CDR3 length: 17 amino acids. Germline V gives CDR1 SGHKS, CDR2 YYEKEE (reference sequence). Unmatched junction bases numbered 12, after V lost 5 bases and J lost 2 bases. The CDR3 region has the DNA TGTGCCAGCAGACCTACCGGGACAGGGACTTACACAGATACGCAGTATTTT. It yields the protein CASRPTGTGTYTDTQYF. Full variable domain (outside the CDR3, taken from reference TRBV5-5 and TRBJ2-3): DAGVTQSPTHLIKTRGQQVTLRCSPISGHKSVSWYQQVLGQGPQFIFQYYEKEERGRGNFPDRFSARQFPNYSSELNVNALLLGDSALYLCASRPTGTGTYTDTQYFGPGTRLTVL.

This chain links TRBV3-1 (or the pseudogene TRBV3-2) with TRBJ1-2; perhaps TRBD1 as D (5 bases). CDR3 length equals 13 residues. Trimming stripped 2 bases from V and 4 bases from J, with 8 bases between. Germline lookup yields CDR1 LGHDT and CDR2 YNNKEL (reference sequence). The CDR3 region is CASSQIGAYGYTF. CDR3 nucleotide sequence: TGTGCCAGCAGCCAAATAGGGGCCTATGGCTACACCTTC.

The chain combines TRBV4-3 with TRBJ2-7; TRBD2 might be the D (6 bases). CDR3 size: 14 residues. Trimming removed 4 bases from V and 0 bases from J, with 10 bases in between. Germline V gene sequence: CDR1 LGHNA, CDR2 YSLEER. CDR3 sequence reads: CASSPRDSSYEQYF. For the CDR3, the DNA is TGCGCCAGCAGCCCCCGGGACTCCTCCTACGAGCAGTACTTC.

The chain is built from TRBV27 and TRBJ1-6; 8 bases map to TRBD1. Germline values: CDR1 MNHEY, CDR2 SMNVEV (reference sequence). The CDR3 is 15 residues long. Losses at the gene ends were 0 bases for V and 10 bases for J; bases not matched to a gene: 5. CDR3 amino acids: CASSLSDRGSSPLHF. CDR3 DNA sequence: TGTGCCAGCAGTTTATCTGACAGGGGTTCGTCACCCCTCCACTTT.

The rearrangement joins TRBV5-4 to TRBJ2-7; D tentatively fits TRBD1 or TRBD2 (6 bases each). CDR1 is SGHNT and CDR2 is YYREEE in the germline V gene (reference sequence). The CDR3 has 16 residues. The V end lost 4 bases, the J end lost 0 bases, and 17 bases lay between the germline ends. Here the CDR3 DNA reads TGTGCCAGCAGCCCCGGGGGCCCTCGTAGCTCCTACGAGCAGTACTTC. Translation gives CASSPGGPRSSYEQYF.

This chain connects TRBV27 to TRBJ1-6; D may be TRBD1 (5 bases). This CDR3 contains 18 residues. Trimming pared 2 bases from V and 7 bases from J, leaving 21 bases between. The V gene's germline CDR1 is MNHEY and CDR2 SMNVEV (reference sequence). The CDR3 region is CASSLRPGPRVENSPLHF. In DNA form, the CDR3 reads TGTGCCAGCAGTTTACGTCCTGGCCCCAGGGTAGAGAATTCACCCCTCCACTTT.

This chain joins TRBV19 and TRBJ2-3, with 7 positions matching TRBD2. Germline values: CDR1 LNHDA, CDR2 SQIVND (reference sequence). This CDR3 contains 16 residues. Trimming cost V 4 bases and J 3 bases; bases outside gene matches: 10. The CDR3 region is CASSTGTNYRTDTQYF. CDR3 sequence (DNA): TGTGCCAGTAGTACCGGGACTAATTACAGAACAGATACGCAGTATTTT.